What follows are 24 T cell receptor beta chains derived from one specimen sequenced in a study of Graves' ophthalmopathy and Graves' hyperthyroidism. The authors amplified TCR beta CDR3 regions from RNA transcripts. First-round RT-PCR employed HTBI primers, with a second-round multiplex PCR after it. One entry per CDR3 protein, called by TCRdb with MiXCR from the multiplex PCR reads. In the table there are over a million distinct CDR3 sequences, 36% of which are singletons. Sequenced material: peripheral blood or thyroid tissue (not recorded which). All receptors derive from an adult man with Graves' hyperthyroidism.

This clonotype was observed a few times. The chain is built from TRBV10-3 and TRBJ2-6, with no clear D. Looked up from germline, CDR1 is ENHRY and CDR2 is SYGVKD. The CDR3 is 14 residues long. With 10 bases removed from V and 8 bases from J, the gap between germline ends came to 18 bases. The CDR3 protein is CASRPSPRSNVLTF. CDR3 sequence (DNA): TGTGCCAGCCGCCCGTCACCTAGGTCCAACGTCCTGACTTTC.

This chain joins TRBV29-1 and TRBJ1-1, with 11 bases identical to TRBD1. The CDR3 sequence is 15 residues long. With V trimmed by 7 bases and J by 2 bases, 9 bases remained unmatched. Germline CDR1 reads SQVTM; CDR2 reads ANQGSEA. DNA for the CDR3: TGCAGCGCCCGGGACAGGGGGTTGGCTAACACTGAAGCTTTCTTT. Translated, it gives CSARDRGLANTEAFF.

This clonotype was observed a handful of times. CDR3 DNA sequence: TGCGCCAGCAGCCAGCAAGCGGGGGGATCTTACGAGCAGTACTTC. It translates to CASSQQAGGSYEQYF. The chain recombines TRBV4-3 with TRBJ2-7, with TRBD2 matching over 9 bases. V shed 3 bases, J shed 4 bases, and the junction held 7 bases outside the gene matches. The germline V gene encodes CDR1 LGHNA and CDR2 YSLEER. The CDR3 extends over 15 amino acids.

This clonotype has a count of ten or more. The chain combines TRBV7-8 with TRBJ2-5; 14 bases fit TRBD2. Germline CDR1 is SGHVS and CDR2 is FQNEAQ. CDR3 size: 18 residues. V dropped 0 bases and J dropped 7; count of bases not matched to a gene: 10. CDR3 in amino acids: CASSLASRTSGGPTTQYF. As DNA, the CDR3 is TGTGCCAGCAGCTTAGCGTCCCGGACTAGCGGGGGGCCCACGACCCAGTACTTC.

This chain uses TRBV6-6 with TRBJ1-5, with D perhaps TRBD1 (5 bases). This CDR3 spans 17 amino acids. Germline CDR1 is MNHNY and CDR2 is SVGAGI (reference sequence). The germline V and J ends were trimmed by 5 bases and 0 bases, with 17 bases remaining between them. DNA for the CDR3: TGTGCCAGCAGTAAGACAGCTTTACTAAATAGCAATCAGCCCCAGCATTTT. Residues: CASSKTALLNSNQPQHF.

Only a few counts were recorded for this clonotype. The chain uses TRBV20-1 and TRBJ1-1; TRBD1 is a possible D gene (6 bases). Germline-derived CDR1 and CDR2 are DFQATT and SNEGSKA (reference sequence). This CDR3 spans 13 amino acids. Trimming pared 3 bases from V and 1 base from J, leaving 9 bases between. The CDR3: CSASTGRNTEAFF. The DNA for the CDR3 is TGCAGTGCTAGTACAGGGCGGAACACTGAAGCTTTCTTT.

This clonotype was recorded a few times. The J gene is TRBJ2-7, the V gene TRBV4-1; the match to TRBD1 covers 9 bases. CDR3 length equals 14 residues. CDR1 and CDR2 from the germline V gene are MGHRA and YSYEKL. V dropped 5 bases and J dropped 4; count of bases not matched to a gene: 6. The CDR3 coding sequence is TGCGCCAGCAGCAACCGGGACAGGGAGTACGAGCAGTACTTC. This gives the protein CASSNRDREYEQYF.

The chain links TRBV6-5 to TRBJ1-2; 9 bases are shared with TRBD1. Germline trimming cut 5 bases from V and 4 bases from J; bases unmatched to any gene: 8. Per germline, CDR1 MNHEY and CDR2 SVGAGI. The CDR3 length is 15 residues. CDR3 sequence: CASSATGTGTYGYTF. The CDR3 bases are TGTGCCAGCAGTGCTACCGGGACAGGGACCTATGGCTACACCTTC.

The chain carries TRBV28 and TRBJ1-1, with 7 nucleotides matching TRBD1. The germline V gene encodes CDR1 MDHEN and CDR2 SYDVKM. This CDR3 has 15 residues. V shed 2 bases and J 0 bases; nucleotides not matched to a gene: 3. The CDR3 loop is CASSLPRGMNTEAFF. CDR3 sequence (DNA): TGTGCCAGCAGTTTACCCAGGGGGATGAACACTGAAGCTTTCTTT.

This clonotype was seen only a few times. The chain carries TRBV24-1 and TRBJ2-7; 10 bases are shared with TRBD1. The CDR3 runs 15 residues. Unmatched junction bases numbered 5, after V lost 2 bases and J lost 5 bases. The germline gives CDR1 KGHDR, CDR2 SFDVKD. CDR3 in amino acids: CATSDSWTGGDEQYF. In nucleotides, the CDR3 is TGTGCCACCAGTGATTCCTGGACAGGGGGTGACGAGCAGTACTTC.

The J gene is TRBJ1-6, the V gene TRBV9; D is perhaps TRBD1 (5 bases). V dropped 3 bases and J dropped 2 bases, with 15 bases sitting between them. Germline V gene sequence: CDR1 SGDLS, CDR2 YYNGEE. This CDR3 spans 17 amino acids. Here the CDR3 DNA reads TGTGCCAGCAGCGCATCCATTCGGGACCCCTATAATTCACCCCTCCACTTT. This sequence encodes CASSASIRDPYNSPLHF.

This clonotype appeared many times. The V gene is TRBV7-2, the J gene TRBJ1-3, with 9 bases matching TRBD1. Germline V gene lookup returns CDR1 SGHTA and CDR2 FQGNSA. The CDR3 is 13 residues long. Unmatched junction bases numbered 6, after V lost 4 bases and J lost 11 bases. CDR3 DNA sequence: TGTGCCAGCAGCTCGGGACAGGGAAGGTCCATATATTTT. Amino acids: CASSSGQGRSIYF.

In its sample, this clonotype was seen many times. The CDR3 sequence is CSADRALSPEHAEAFF. Here the CDR3 DNA reads TGCAGCGCCGACAGGGCGTTGTCACCAGAACACGCTGAAGCTTTCTTT. The chain joins TRBV29-1 to TRBJ1-1; 7 bases agree with TRBD1. There are 16 residues in the CDR3. The V and J ends lost 7 bases and 6 bases, in that order; junction bases with no gene match: 20. From germline, CDR1 is SQVTM and CDR2 ANQGSEA.

At least ten counts were recorded for this clonotype. The V and J genes are TRBV20-1 and TRBJ1-5; D might be TRBD1 (5 bases). From germline, CDR1 is DFQATT and CDR2 SNEGSKA (reference sequence). CDR3 length equals 15 residues. Trimming cost V 3 bases and J 1 base, with 13 bases left between them. The CDR3 DNA reads TGCAGTGCTAGGTATTCGGCAGGGAGCAATCAGCCCCAGCATTTT. As protein: CSARYSAGSNQPQHF.

The chain links TRBV7-9 to TRBJ2-5; D tentatively fits TRBD1 or TRBD2 (7 bases each). Trimming left V 5 bases short and J 3 bases short, with 19 bases between. The CDR3 loop spans 16 amino acids. The V gene's germline CDR1 is SEHNR and CDR2 FQNEAQ (reference sequence). CDR3 amino acids: CASSPGGGAREETQYF. CDR3 nucleotides: TGTGCCAGCAGCCCAGGGGGGGGCGCCAGGGAAGAGACCCAGTACTTC.

About this clonotype: A clone one base away is much larger, so this may be a read error. The rearrangement uses TRBV9 and TRBJ1-5; D is undetermined. V shed 7 bases and J shed 1 base, with 15 bases lying between them. Germline lookup yields CDR1 SGDLS and CDR2 YYNGEE. The CDR3 is 15 residues long. The CDR3 region is CASSIYGLSNQPQHF. The CDR3 DNA reads TGTGCCAGCTCCATCTACGGACTGAGCAATCAGCCCCAGCATTTT. Using reference TRBV9 and TRBJ1-5 for the parts outside the CDR3, the full variable domain is DSGVTQTPKHLITATGQRVTLRCSPRSGDLSVYWYQQSLDQGLQFLIQYYNGEERAKGNILERFSAQQFPDLHSELNLSSLELGDSALYFCASSIYGLSNQPQHFGDGTRLSIL.

The gene calls are TRBV6-4 and TRBJ1-1; D remains ambiguous. The CDR3 totals 13 residues. Trimming cost V 5 bases and J 8 bases, with 15 bases left between them. The germline gives CDR1 MRHNA, CDR2 SNTAGT. CDR3 DNA: TGTGCCAGCAGTTACCGGGCAGTCGCGGAAGCTTTCTTT. Its protein product is CASSYRAVAEAFF.

The chain employs TRBV9 and TRBJ1-3; D gene uncertain. CDR1 and CDR2 from the germline V gene are SGDLS and YYNGEE. Trimming removed 4 bases at V and 0 bases at J, with 11 bases between. This CDR3 contains 15 residues. CDR3 coding DNA: TGTGCCAGCAGCAGAGACACCAGCTCTGGAAACACCATATATTTT. Translated: CASSRDTSSGNTIYF.

This clonotype has ten or more counts. This sequence joins TRBV29-1 and TRBJ1-1, with D uncertain. Deletions cut 4 bases from V and 2 bases from J, with 8 bases between. This CDR3 has 12 residues. From germline, CDR1 is SQVTM and CDR2 ANQGSEA. As DNA, the CDR3 is TGCAGCGTTGTATTGGGTAACACTGAAGCTTTCTTT. Protein sequence: CSVVLGNTEAFF. The full variable domain, with the rest looked up from reference TRBV29-1 and TRBJ1-1, is SAVISQKPSRDICQRGTSLTIQCQVDSQVTMMFWYRQQPGQSLTLIATANQGSEATYESGFVIDKFPISRPNLTFSTLTVSNMSPEDSSIYLCSVVLGNTEAFFGQGTRLTVV.

This chain links TRBV5-1 with TRBJ2-1; D is unresolved. V gave up 4 bases and J gave up 8 bases, with 16 bases separating them. This CDR3 has 14 residues. The V gene's germline CDR1 is SGHRS and CDR2 YFSETQ. The chain's CDR3 is CASSLREDGHEQFF. DNA of the CDR3: TGCGCCAGCAGCCTGAGAGAGGACGGGCATGAGCAGTTCTTC.

V usage is TRBV25-1 and J usage is TRBJ1-1, with TRBD1 matching over 7 bases. The V and J ends lost 8 bases and 5 bases, in that order; junction bases with no gene match: 11. Germline V gene sequence: CDR1 MGHDK, CDR2 SYGVNS. The CDR3 has 14 residues. This CDR3 is CASVDREGQTEAFF. The CDR3 DNA follows: TGTGCCAGCGTTGACAGGGAAGGGCAAACTGAAGCTTTCTTT.

This clonotype was seen a few times. This chain joins TRBV2 and TRBJ1-3; TRBD1 is a possible D gene (6 bases). Trimming took 2 bases from V and 2 from J, leaving 10 bases between them. The CDR3 totals 15 residues. Germline V lookup: CDR1 SNHLY, CDR2 FYNNEI. In nucleotides, the CDR3 is TGTGCCAGCAGTGAATGGGGGCGCGCTGGAAACACCATATATTTT. Encoded protein: CASSEWGRAGNTIYF.

This clonotype appeared once. The CDR3 nucleotides read TGTGCCAGCTCACCAGATATGGAAAACTATGGCTACACCTTC. Its protein is CASSPDMENYGYTF. The chain is built from TRBV18 and TRBJ1-2; D gene unclear. The V gene's germline CDR1 is KGHSH and CDR2 LQKENI. The CDR3 has 14 residues. V lost 2 bases and J lost 2, with 9 bases in between.

This clonotype was observed once. The J gene is TRBJ1-6, the V gene TRBV10-3; D perhaps matches TRBD1 (5 bases). From germline, CDR1 is ENHRY and CDR2 SYGVKD. The V end was cut by 6 bases, the J end by 5 bases, with 11 bases between. The CDR3 is made up of 14 amino acids. The CDR3 DNA reads as TGTGCCATCAGCGACGGGACTGATAATTCACCCCTCCACTTT. This sequence encodes CAISDGTDNSPLHF.